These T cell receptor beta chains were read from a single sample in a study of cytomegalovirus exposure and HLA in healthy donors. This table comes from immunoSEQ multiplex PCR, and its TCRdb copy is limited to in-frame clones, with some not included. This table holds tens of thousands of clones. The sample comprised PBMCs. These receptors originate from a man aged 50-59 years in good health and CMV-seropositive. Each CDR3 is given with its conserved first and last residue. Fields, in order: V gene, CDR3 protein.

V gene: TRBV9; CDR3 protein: CASSKGTSGPRGRETQYF
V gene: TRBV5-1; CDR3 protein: CASSQRGESTDTQYF
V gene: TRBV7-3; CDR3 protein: CASSLGTGNTGELFF
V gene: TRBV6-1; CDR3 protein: CASSEIWGPQETQYF
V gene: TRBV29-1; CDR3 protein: CSVEGQVPYEQYF
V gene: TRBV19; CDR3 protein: CASSPSGRAGYNEQFF
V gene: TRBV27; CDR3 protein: CASSQQGPPSYEQYF
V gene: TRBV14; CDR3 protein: CASSKTTGLWSSYNEQFF
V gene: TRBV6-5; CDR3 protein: CASSYWRSDTQYF
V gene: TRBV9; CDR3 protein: CASSPGPSENTGELFF
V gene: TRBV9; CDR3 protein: CASRQAAGGDEQFF
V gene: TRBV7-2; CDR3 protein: CASSFRGPNEKLFF
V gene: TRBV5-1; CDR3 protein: CASSLARYRDTEAFF
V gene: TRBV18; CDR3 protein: CASSPGGGREQYF
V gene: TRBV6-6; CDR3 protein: CASSSEGGGLYEQYF
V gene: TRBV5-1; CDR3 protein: CASSFFTRGTNSDNEQFF
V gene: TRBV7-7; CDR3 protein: CASSLGGIEPQHF
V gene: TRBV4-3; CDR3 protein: CASSQDPVGSRNNEQFF
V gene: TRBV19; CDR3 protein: CASSADRGQQPQHF
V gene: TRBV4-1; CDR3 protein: CASSQPLLRQSSGNTIYF
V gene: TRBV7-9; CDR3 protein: CASSRTSGRAYEQYF
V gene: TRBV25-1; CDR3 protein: CASSRTGNNEQFF
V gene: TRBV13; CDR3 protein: CASSLQLQGENTEAFF
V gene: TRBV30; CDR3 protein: CAWSRTGSGYTF
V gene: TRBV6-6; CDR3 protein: CASSHLRETAYNEQFF
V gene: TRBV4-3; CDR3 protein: CASSHSGRAYNEQFF
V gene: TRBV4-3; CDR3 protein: CASTQDLGGLYYGYTF
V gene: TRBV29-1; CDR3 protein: CSVESVRAREQYF
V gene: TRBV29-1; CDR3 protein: CSAGGNEQFF
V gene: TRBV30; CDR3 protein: CAWSVQTETQYF
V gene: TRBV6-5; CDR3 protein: CATKRGQGGYEQYF
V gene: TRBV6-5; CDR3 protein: CASKRNTEAFF
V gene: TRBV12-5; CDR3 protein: CASGFLLQEVREQYF
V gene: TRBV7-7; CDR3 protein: CASSLGAGAGYEQYF
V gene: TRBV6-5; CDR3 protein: CASRSGSAPYNEQFF
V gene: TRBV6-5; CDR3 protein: CASRAGGQANTEAFF
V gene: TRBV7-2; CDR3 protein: CASSQWGQGGLNEQFF
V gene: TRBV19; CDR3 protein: CASSIRPGLGYGYTF
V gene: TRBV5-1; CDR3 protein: CASSLVGQGYGNTIYF
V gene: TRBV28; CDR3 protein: CASSFWGQGREKLFF
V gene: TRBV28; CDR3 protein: CASSKTGGGEKLFF
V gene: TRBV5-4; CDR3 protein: CASSPPTSGTFNEQFF
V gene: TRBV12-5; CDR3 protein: CASGLLAGGTYEQYF
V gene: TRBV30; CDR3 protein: CAWRREGYNEQFF
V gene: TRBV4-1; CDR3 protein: CASSRGQGEETQYF
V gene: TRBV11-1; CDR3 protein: CASSLAPRDEKLFF
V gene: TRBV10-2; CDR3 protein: CATSGTVVTSKGGYTF
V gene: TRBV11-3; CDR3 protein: CASSMTGGIKLFF
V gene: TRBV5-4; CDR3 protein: CASSLDTGTNYGYTF
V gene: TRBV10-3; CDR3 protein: CAISDGRTGGSYEQYF
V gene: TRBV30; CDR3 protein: CASTSGGGNTIYF
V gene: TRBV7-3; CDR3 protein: CASSLYQSYEQYF
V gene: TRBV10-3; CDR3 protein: CAIGAGTLNEKLFF
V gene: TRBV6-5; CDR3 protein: CASSSTVNTEAFF
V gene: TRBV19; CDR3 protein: CASSHGDGQPQHF